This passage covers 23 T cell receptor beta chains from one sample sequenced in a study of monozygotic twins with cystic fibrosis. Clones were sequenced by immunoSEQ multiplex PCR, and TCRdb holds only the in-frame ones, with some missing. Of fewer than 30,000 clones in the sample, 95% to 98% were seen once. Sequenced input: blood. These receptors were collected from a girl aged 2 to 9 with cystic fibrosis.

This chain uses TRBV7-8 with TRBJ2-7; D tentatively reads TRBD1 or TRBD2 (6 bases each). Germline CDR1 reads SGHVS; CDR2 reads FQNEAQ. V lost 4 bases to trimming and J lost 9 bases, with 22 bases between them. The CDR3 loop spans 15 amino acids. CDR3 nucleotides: TGTGCCAGCAGCTCCGCCCTACAGGGAGGTCTTGGGCAGTACTTC. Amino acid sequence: CASSSALQGGLGQYF.

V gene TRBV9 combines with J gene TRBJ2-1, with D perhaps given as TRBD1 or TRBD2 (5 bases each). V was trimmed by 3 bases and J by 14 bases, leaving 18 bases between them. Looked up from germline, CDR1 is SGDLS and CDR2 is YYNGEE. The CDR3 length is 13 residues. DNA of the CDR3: TGTGCCAGCAGCGCTCGGGACCCCTTTTTGAAGTTCTTC. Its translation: CASSARDPFLKFF.

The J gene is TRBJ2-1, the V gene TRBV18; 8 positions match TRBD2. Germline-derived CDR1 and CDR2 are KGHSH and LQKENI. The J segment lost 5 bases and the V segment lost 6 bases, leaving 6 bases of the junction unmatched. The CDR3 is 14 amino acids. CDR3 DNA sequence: TGTGCCAGCTCGCCCCTCGGGGGGGACAATGAGCAGTTCTTC. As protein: CASSPLGGDNEQFF. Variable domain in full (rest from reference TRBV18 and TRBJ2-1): NAGVMQNPRHLVRRRGQEARLRCSPMKGHSHVYWYRQLPEEGLKFMVYLQKENIIDESGMPKERFSAEFPKEGPSILRIQQVVRGDSAAYFCASSPLGGDNEQFFGPGTRLTVL.

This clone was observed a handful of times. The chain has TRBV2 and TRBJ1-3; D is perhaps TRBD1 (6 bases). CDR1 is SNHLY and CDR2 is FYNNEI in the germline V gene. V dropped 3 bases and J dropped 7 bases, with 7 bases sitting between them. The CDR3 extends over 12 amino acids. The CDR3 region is CASSDRGNTIYF. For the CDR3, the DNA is TGTGCCAGCAGTGATAGGGGGAACACCATATATTTT.

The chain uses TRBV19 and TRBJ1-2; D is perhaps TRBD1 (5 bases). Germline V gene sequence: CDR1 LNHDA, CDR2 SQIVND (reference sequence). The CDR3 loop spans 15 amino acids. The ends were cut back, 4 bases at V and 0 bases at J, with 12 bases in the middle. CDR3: CASSRGTSPNYGYTF. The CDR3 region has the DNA TGTGCCAGTAGTAGGGGGACTTCCCCTAACTATGGCTACACCTTC.

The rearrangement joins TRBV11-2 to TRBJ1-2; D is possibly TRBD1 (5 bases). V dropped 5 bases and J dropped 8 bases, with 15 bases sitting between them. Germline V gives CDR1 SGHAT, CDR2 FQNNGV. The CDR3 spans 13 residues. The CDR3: CASSPWDPWGYTF. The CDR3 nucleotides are TGTGCCAGCAGCCCCTGGGACCCATGGGGCTACACCTTC. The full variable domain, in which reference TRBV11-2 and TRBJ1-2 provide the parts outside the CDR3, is EAGVAQSPRYKIIEKRQSVAFWCNPISGHATLYWYQQILGQGPKLLIQFQNNGVVDDSQLPKDRFSAERLKGVDSTLKIQPAKLEDSAVYLCASSPWDPWGYTFGSGTRLTVV.

CDR3: CASSWVGAGPMYEQYF. As DNA, the CDR3 is TGTGCCAGCAGCTGGGTAGGGGCAGGGCCAATGTACGAGCAGTACTTC. The chain links TRBV21-1 to TRBJ2-7; the table's D call of TRBD1 was not tested on the DNA. TRBV21-1 is deemed a pseudogene. This CDR3 is built from 16 residues.

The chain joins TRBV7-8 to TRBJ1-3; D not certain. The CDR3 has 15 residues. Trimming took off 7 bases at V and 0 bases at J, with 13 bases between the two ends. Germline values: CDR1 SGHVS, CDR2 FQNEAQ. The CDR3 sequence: CASTYEDRSGNTIYF. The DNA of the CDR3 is TGTGCCAGCACCTACGAAGACCGCTCTGGAAACACCATATATTTT.

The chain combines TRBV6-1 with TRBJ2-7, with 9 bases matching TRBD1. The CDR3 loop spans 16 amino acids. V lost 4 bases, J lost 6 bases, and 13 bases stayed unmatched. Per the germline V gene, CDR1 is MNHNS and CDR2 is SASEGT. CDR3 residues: CASSAHPGQGKGEQYF. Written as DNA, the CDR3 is TGTGCCAGCAGTGCACACCCGGGACAGGGAAAGGGCGAGCAGTACTTC.

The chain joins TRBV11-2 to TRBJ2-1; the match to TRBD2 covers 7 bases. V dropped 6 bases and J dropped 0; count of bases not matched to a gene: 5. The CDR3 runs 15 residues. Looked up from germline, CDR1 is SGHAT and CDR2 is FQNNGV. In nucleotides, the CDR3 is TGTGCCAGCAGACAAAGCGGGAACTCCTACAATGAGCAGTTCTTC. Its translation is CASRQSGNSYNEQFF.

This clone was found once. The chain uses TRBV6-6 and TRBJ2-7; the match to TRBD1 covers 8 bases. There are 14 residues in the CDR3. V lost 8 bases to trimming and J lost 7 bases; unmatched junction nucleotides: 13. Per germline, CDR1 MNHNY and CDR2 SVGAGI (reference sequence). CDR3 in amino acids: CASAPAQGAGEQYF. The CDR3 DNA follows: TGTGCCAGCGCCCCAGCGCAGGGGGCGGGGGAGCAGTACTTC.

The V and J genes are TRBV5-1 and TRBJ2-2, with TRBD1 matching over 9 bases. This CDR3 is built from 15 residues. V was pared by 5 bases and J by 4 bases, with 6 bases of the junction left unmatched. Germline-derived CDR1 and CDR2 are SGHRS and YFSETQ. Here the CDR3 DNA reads TGCGCCAGCAGAGCGGGACAGGGAGGCACCGGGGAGCTGTTTTTT. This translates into CASRAGQGGTGELFF.

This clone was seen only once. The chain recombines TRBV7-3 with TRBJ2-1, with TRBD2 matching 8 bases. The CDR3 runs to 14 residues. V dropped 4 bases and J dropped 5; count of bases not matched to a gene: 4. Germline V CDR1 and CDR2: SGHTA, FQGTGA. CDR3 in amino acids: CASSSGLAHNEQFF. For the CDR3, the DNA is TGTGCCAGCAGCTCCGGACTAGCCCACAATGAGCAGTTCTTC.

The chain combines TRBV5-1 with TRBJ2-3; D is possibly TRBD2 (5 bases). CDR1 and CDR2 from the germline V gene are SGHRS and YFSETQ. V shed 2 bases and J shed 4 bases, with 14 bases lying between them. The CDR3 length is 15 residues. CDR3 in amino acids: CASSFTLAFSDTQYF. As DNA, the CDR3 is TGCGCCAGCAGCTTTACGCTAGCTTTCTCAGATACGCAGTATTTT.

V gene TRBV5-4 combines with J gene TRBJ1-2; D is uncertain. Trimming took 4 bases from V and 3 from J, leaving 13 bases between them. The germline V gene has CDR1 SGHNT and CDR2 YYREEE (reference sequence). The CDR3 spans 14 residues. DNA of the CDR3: TGTGCCAGCAGCCTCGAAGGAGCTCACTATGGCTACACCTTC. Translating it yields CASSLEGAHYGYTF.

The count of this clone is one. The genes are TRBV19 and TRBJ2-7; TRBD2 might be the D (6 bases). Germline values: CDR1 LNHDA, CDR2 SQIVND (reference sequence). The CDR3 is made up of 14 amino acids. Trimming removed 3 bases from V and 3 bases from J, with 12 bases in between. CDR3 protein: CASSMATGVYEQYF. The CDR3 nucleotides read TGTGCCAGTAGTATGGCAACGGGGGTCTACGAGCAGTACTTC.

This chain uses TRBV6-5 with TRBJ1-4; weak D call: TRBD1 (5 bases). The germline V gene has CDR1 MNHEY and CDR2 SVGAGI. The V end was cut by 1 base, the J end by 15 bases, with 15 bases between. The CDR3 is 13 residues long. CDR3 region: CASSYFRAVDMFF. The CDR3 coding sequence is TGTGCCAGCAGTTACTTCCGAGCGGTGGACATGTTTTTT.

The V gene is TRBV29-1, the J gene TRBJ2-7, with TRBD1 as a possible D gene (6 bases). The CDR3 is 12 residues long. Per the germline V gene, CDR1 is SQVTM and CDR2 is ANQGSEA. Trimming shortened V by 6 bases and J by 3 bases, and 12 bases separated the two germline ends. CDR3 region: CSVGDIGYEQYF. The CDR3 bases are TGCAGCGTGGGGGACATAGGCTACGAGCAGTACTTC.

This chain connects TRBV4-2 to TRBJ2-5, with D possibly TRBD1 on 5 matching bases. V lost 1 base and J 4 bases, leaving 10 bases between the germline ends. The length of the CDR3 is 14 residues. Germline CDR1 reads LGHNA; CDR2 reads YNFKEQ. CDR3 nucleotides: TGTGCCAGCAGCCAAGGGGGCTTCTCAGAGACCCAGTACTTC. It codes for CASSQGGFSETQYF.

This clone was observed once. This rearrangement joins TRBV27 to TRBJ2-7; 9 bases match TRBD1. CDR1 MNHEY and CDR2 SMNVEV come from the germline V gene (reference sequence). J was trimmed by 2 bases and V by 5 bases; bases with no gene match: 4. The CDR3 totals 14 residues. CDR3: CASSTTGGPYEQYF. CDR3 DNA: TGTGCCAGCAGTACTACAGGGGGCCCCTACGAGCAGTACTTC.

CDR3 DNA sequence: TGTGCCAGCAGCTTAAGCCGAGGGGGAGAGACCCAGTACTTC. This sequence encodes CASSLSRGGETQYF. The chain links TRBV7-2 to TRBJ2-5, with D perhaps TRBD1 (6 bases). Germline CDR1 reads SGHTA; CDR2 reads FQGNSA. V lost 2 bases to trimming and J lost 4 bases, with 11 bases between them. The CDR3 is 14 residues long.

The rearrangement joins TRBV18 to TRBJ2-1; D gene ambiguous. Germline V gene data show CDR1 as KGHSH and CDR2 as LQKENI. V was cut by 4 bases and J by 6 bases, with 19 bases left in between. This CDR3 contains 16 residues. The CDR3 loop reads CASSRDRAIRPNEQFF. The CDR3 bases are TGTGCCAGCTCACGCGACCGGGCCATCAGGCCCAATGAGCAGTTCTTC.

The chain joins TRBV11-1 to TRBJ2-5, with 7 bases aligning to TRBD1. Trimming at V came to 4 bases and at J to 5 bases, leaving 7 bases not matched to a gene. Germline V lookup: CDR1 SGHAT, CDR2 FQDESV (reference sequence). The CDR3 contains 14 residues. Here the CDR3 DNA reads TGTGCCAGCAGCTCTCAAGGGGGCCCGGAGACCCAGTACTTC. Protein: CASSSQGGPETQYF.